This passage covers 14 T cell receptor beta chains from one sample sequenced in a study of early T cells in non-severe SARS-CoV-2 infection (dated by TCRdb to about 2021). The library was made by 5' RACE. Instrument used: NextSeq 500. TCRdb handled the public reads itself, with Q25 trimming in fastp and clone calling in MiXCR, and kept productive beta chains. Entries that share a CDR3 protein sequence are merged under the most common genes and DNA. This sample comprises 45,000 to 55,000 distinct CDR3 sequences, roughly 6.5% of them detected only once. Clones ranked in the top ten supply 3% to 4.5% of the sample. Material for sequencing was whole blood. All receptors derive from an adult who was a healthcare worker with PCR-confirmed SARS-CoV-2 infection or an uninfected control (not recorded which).

This clonotype was counted only a few times. This rearrangement joins TRBV4-3 to TRBJ1-6, with unresolved D. The CDR3 consists of 14 residues. The germline CDR1 and CDR2 sequences are LGHNA and YSLEER. Trimming took off 0 bases at V and 11 bases at J, with 11 bases between the two ends. CDR3 amino acids: CASSQEASLAPLHF. The DNA of the CDR3 is TGCGCCAGCAGCCAAGAGGCCAGCCTGGCACCCCTCCACTTT.

This clonotype was counted ten times or more. V and J are TRBV4-3 and TRBJ2-7, with D maybe TRBD2 (6 bases). The CDR3 is 15 residues long. Germline assignment: CDR1 LGHNA and CDR2 YSLEER. V was trimmed by 1 base and J by 3 bases, leaving 13 bases between them. CDR3 sequence reads: CASSQGGGGSYEQYF. CDR3 bases: TGCGCCAGCAGCCAAGGTGGTGGGGGGAGCTACGAGCAGTACTTC.

This clonotype was found many times. This rearrangement joins TRBV24-1 to TRBJ2-1; D call uncertain. Deletions cut 3 bases from V and 6 bases from J, with 11 bases between. The CDR3 spans 14 residues. Germline V gene sequence: CDR1 KGHDR, CDR2 SFDVKD. This CDR3 reads CATSDHTLVNEQFF. The CDR3 bases are TGTGCCACCAGTGATCATACTCTTGTCAATGAGCAGTTCTTC.

By proportion, this clonotype is medium-sized. V and J are TRBV20-1 and TRBJ2-3; D call uncertain. In germline, CDR1 is DFQATT, CDR2 SNEGSKA (reference sequence). V lost 5 bases, J lost 1 base, and 13 bases lay in between. There are 14 residues in the CDR3. The CDR3 region has the DNA TGCAGTGCTCCACGTCAGCCAGGCACAGATACGCAGTATTTT. Its translation is CSAPRQPGTDTQYF.

At least ten counts were recorded for this clonotype. DNA of the CDR3: TGTGCCAGCAGCTGGGGGACAGGGAATGGCTACACCTTC. Translating gives CASSWGTGNGYTF. The rearrangement joins TRBV5-5 to TRBJ1-2; 9 bases match TRBD1. Losses at the gene ends were 3 bases for V and 6 bases for J; bases not matched to a gene: 3. Per the germline V gene, CDR1 is SGHKS and CDR2 is YYEKEE (reference sequence). The CDR3 contains 13 residues.

This clonotype was detected many times. This rearrangement joins TRBV6-6 to TRBJ2-7; maybe TRBD2 (6 bases). CDR1 MNHNY and CDR2 SVGAGI come from the germline V gene (reference sequence). V lost 3 bases, J lost 3 bases, and 18 bases lay in between. The CDR3 consists of 16 residues. In DNA form, the CDR3 reads TGTGCCAGCAGTTATCTCTTGGCGGGGTTACTCTACGAGCAGTACTTC. Its translation is CASSYLLAGLLYEQYF.

The V call is TRBV7-3, the J call TRBJ1-6, with D perhaps TRBD1 (5 bases). The V gene lost 5 bases and the J gene lost 3 bases, with 14 bases spanning the gap. The CDR3 spans 16 residues. The germline gives CDR1 SGHTA, CDR2 FQGTGA. CDR3 in amino acids: CASSPQGAGYNSPLHF. The CDR3 coding sequence is TGTGCCAGCAGCCCCCAGGGTGCTGGCTATAATTCACCCCTCCACTTT.

This clonotype was observed a handful of times. CDR3 sequence: CASSENRNEQFF. The CDR3 DNA follows: TGTGCCAGTAGCGAGAACCGTAATGAGCAGTTCTTC. V is TRBV19 and J is TRBJ2-1, with D uncertain. The germline gives CDR1 LNHDA, CDR2 SQIVND (reference sequence). V lost 6 bases, J lost 7 bases, and 10 bases lay in between. The CDR3 sequence is 12 residues long.

CDR3 DNA sequence: TGCAGTGCTCGTCGGGGGGAGGCCATGAACACTGAAGCTTTCTTT. Translated, it gives CSARRGEAMNTEAFF. The genes are TRBV20-1 and TRBJ1-1; D perhaps matches TRBD1 (5 bases). Trimming shortened V by 5 bases and J by 0 bases, and 16 bases separated the two germline ends. CDR1 DFQATT and CDR2 SNEGSKA come from the germline V gene (reference sequence). This CDR3 has 15 amino acids.

For the CDR3, the DNA is TGTGCCAGTAGTATAGACCAGGGGGGCGGCCAGCCCCAGCATTTT. Its protein product is CASSIDQGGGQPQHF. The J gene is TRBJ1-5, the V gene TRBV19; TRBD1 matches 7 bases. Germline lookup yields CDR1 LNHDA and CDR2 SQIVND (reference sequence). Trimming at V came to 0 bases and at J to 7 bases, leaving 6 bases not matched to a gene. The CDR3 covers 15 residues.

This clonotype occurred many times. This chain connects TRBV9 to TRBJ2-1, with 7 bases aligning to TRBD1. This CDR3 spans 14 amino acids. V dropped 3 bases and J dropped 4; count of bases not matched to a gene: 4. CDR1 and CDR2 from the germline V gene are SGDLS and YYNGEE. The CDR3 DNA follows: TGTGCCAGCAGCGCCCGGACAGGATACAATGAGCAGTTCTTC. It translates to CASSARTGYNEQFF.

This clonotype was detected only a few times. This chain joins TRBV7-2 and TRBJ2-1; D tentatively fits TRBD1 or TRBD2 (6 bases each). Germline V lookup: CDR1 SGHTA, CDR2 FQGNSA. Trimming cost V 6 bases and J 9 bases, with 21 bases left between them. The CDR3 sequence is 15 residues long. CDR3 sequence reads: CASRRPAGSRGEQFF. CDR3 DNA: TGTGCCAGCAGACGACCCGCGGGATCCAGGGGTGAGCAGTTCTTC.

This clonotype occurred a few times. The chain recombines TRBV6-1 with TRBJ2-1; 7 nucleotides line up with TRBD1. With 5 bases clipped from V and 1 base from J, the junction kept 5 bases outside the gene matches. CDR3 length: 15 amino acids. Germline V gives CDR1 MNHNS, CDR2 SASEGT. CDR3 region: CASSQDRNSYNEQFF. The CDR3 bases are TGTGCCAGCAGTCAGGACAGGAATTCCTACAATGAGCAGTTCTTC.

The chain links TRBV29-1 to TRBJ1-1, with no clear D. Trimming shortened V by 6 bases and J by 1 base, and 18 bases separated the two germline ends. Germline CDR1 SQVTM, CDR2 ANQGSEA. The CDR3 consists of 15 residues. CDR3 nucleotides: TGCAGCGTCATGGGTCTCCCCGGGAGGAACACTGAAGCTTTCTTT. Translated, it gives CSVMGLPGRNTEAFF.